This TCR beta chain stems from a study of beta chain features in type 1 diabetes (dated by TCRdb to 2017 to 2018). Context from the whole study: No differences in mean age, gender distribution, total cell number or subset yield were found between patients and healthy donors. Across all samples, 107,917,701 sorted cells were examined, and cell number per subset correlated strongly with RNA yield. The study compared TCRB repertoires of sorted circulating CD4+ T cell subsets between recently diagnosed type 1 diabetes patients and matched healthy donors. Naive and central memory subsets were obtained from all 30 or so donors, but regulatory and stem cell-like memory subsets were isolated from only 8 patients and about 8 healthy donors.

What the study reported, not specific to this receptor: Because the HLA sub-analyses included only small numbers of individuals, any influence of HLA type on TCRB rearrangement was left unresolved. Because cDNA was sequenced instead of genomic DNA, activated cells with high expression could be over-represented, although the groups did not differ in activation or CD3 levels. PCR might favor shorter templates, but patient and control samples were amplified and corrected together, so any skew would affect both groups equally. The naive, central memory and regulatory TCRB repertoires appeared to resemble one another more closely among patients than among healthy donors. Patients with type 1 diabetes made fewer insertions and deleted more nucleotides at VDJ recombination sites, implying thymic rearrangement abnormalities. In all four CD4+ subsets, TCRB CDR3 length was moderately but significantly shorter in type 1 diabetes patients.

A single peripheral blood draw of approximately 110 mL on average was collected from each donor into heparinised tubes. Naive, central memory, regulatory and stem cell-like memory CD4+ T cells were sorted on a BD FACSAria II using a panel including CD45RO, CCR7, CD25, CD127, CD95 and CD27. Every sorted population had a purity above 95%. PBMCs were isolated immediately by Lymphoprep density gradient centrifugation and stained directly without culture. So that batch effects would be minimized, each experiment stained and sorted samples in pairs, pairing one healthy donor with one patient. The High Capacity cDNA Reverse Transcription Kit was used to reverse transcribe all of the isolated RNA, meaning that expressed TCRB transcripts were what got sequenced. Naive, central memory and regulatory T cell samples underwent deep immunoSEQ sequencing, averaging roughly 3.3 million total reads per sample. Sorted cells were lysed in RLT buffer and RNA was extracted with DNase-treated RNeasy Micro or Mini kits, depending on cell number. Each cell subset was processed separately to prevent cross-contamination, with patient and healthy donor samples processed together. TCRB sequences were amplified from cDNA with the immunoSEQ multiplex PCR, producing 87-bp fragments spanning the CDR3 region. The amplicons were sequenced using the Illumina HiSeq platform. Processing in the source paper ran as follows. PCR bias was corrected computationally using synthetic template baselines, and reads within Hamming distance 2 were collapsed, with unmergeable singletons discarded. Reads were aligned against IMGT so that V, D and J genes, CDR3 length and insertions or deletions at six rearrangement sites could be assigned. Within each subset, clonotype counts were normalized to sorted cell number, after which true diversity and Gini coefficients were computed with the tcR R package. Repertoire sharing was quantified using the overlap coefficient calculated on TCRB nucleotide sequences. Out-of-frame TCRB sequences from naive cells were analyzed as a proxy for the pre-selection repertoire. TCRdb mirrors the immuneACCESS table, restricted to in-frame sequences. Some clones are absent from its copies; in checked studies, under half trace to an unresolved V gene, and the reason for the others is unknown. The V and J calls and clone size are taken from that table; D and trimming were inferred from the DNA. Recorded for this sample are roughly 230,000 clones; 7.5% to 10% of them occurred a single time. The ten most abundant clones make up under 0.035% of the sample.

This clone was seen a handful of times. Its specific antigen is unknown. No base quality values were provided; no much bigger clone lies one nucleotide off. CDR1 and CDR2 are drawn from the germline V gene: MGHRA, YSYEKL. V has 0 bases trimmed and J has 0 bases trimmed; junction bases matching no gene number 4. The CDR3 covers 18 residues, taking in both the cysteine and the phenylalanine. Here the CDR3 DNA is all that survives: 54 bases in frame from base 1. This TCR derives from a woman between 18 and 29 years old in good health. Sequencing used naive CD4+ T cells from blood. What the cell subset or site label conveys for this sample: true naive CD4+ T cells. The V and J segments used are TRBV4-1 and TRBJ2-3; 12 bases in the middle match TRBD2. This receptor has the CDR3 CASSQETSGGLSTDTQYF. The DNA sequence reads TGCGCCAGCAGCCAAGAGACTAGCGGGGGACTGAGCACAGATACGCAGTATTTT.